This T cell receptor (beta chain) was sequenced for a study of T cell responses to AZD1222 COVID-19 vaccine. Overall study context: Both about-4-week and about-12-week second-dose recipients were combined. Overall study results and limits: Spike as a whole was targeted by vaccine-associated CD4 TCRs, dominant at 160-218 and 743-854. Variant regions that are unmutated are reportedly the target of nearly half of spike-specific TCRs. Repertoires in all cases were sampled only once the peak T cell response had passed.

V was shortened by 2 bases and J by 2 bases, with 16 bases between the two germline ends. The CDR3 loop spans 16 amino acids. Germline V lookup: CDR1 KGHSH, CDR2 LQKENI. Only in-frame clones appear in the TCRdb table, and some are missing; sequencing was by immunoSEQ multiplex PCR. The table includes 130,000 or so clones, 93% detected once. Regarding this clone: Its matching antigen is unknown.

This clonotype originated in an adult in good health. V and J are TRBV18 and TRBJ2-7; tentatively, D is TRBD1 (5 bases). Material: peripheral blood, obtained on day 0 of AZD1222 vaccination. The CDR3, as DNA: TGTGCCAGCTCACCAGGGCAGGGTGGTATCGCCTACGAGCAGTACTTC. Translation: CASSPGQGGIAYEQYF.